The rows below give T cell receptor beta chains drawn from one sample of a study of T cell changes during pregnancy in multiple sclerosis. Data came from immunoSEQ multiplex PCR; TCRdb stores just in-frame clones and leaves some out. The sample has more than 25,000 clones, about 91% seen once. Material: peripheral blood, obtained in the first trimester of pregnancy. The receptor set was obtained from a female donor in good health, enrolled as a control in a pregnancy study. The CDR3 runs from the conserved cysteine through the conserved F or W. D genes are given only for firm matches. Clone size is shown for a subset of rows, as once, few, many or a class of expanded clone.

j_call	d_call	v_call	clone_size	cdr3_aa	cdr3_nt
TRBJ2-7	NA	TRBV5-5	NA	CASSLEGVSSYEQYF	TGTGCCAGCAGCTTGGAGGGGGTTAGCTCCTACGAGCAGTACTTC
TRBJ2-5	TRBD1	TRBV10-3	NA	CAISRTGGEETQYF	TGTGCCATCAGCCGGACAGGGGGCGAGGAGACCCAGTACTTC
TRBJ1-2	NA	TRBV4-1	NA	CASSQESAFGSGYTF	TGCGCCAGCAGCCAAGAGTCAGCGTTTGGGAGTGGCTACACCTTC
TRBJ2-1	TRBD2	TRBV11-3	few	CASSSEVGLAGAWQGQFF	TGTGCCAGCAGCTCGGAGGTGGGGCTAGCGGGGGCCTGGCAGGGGCAGTTCTTC
TRBJ2-1	NA	TRBV11-2	NA	CASSLYRGGRTAYNEQFF	TGTGCCAGCAGCTTATATAGAGGGGGACGGACGGCATACAATGAGCAGTTCTTC
TRBJ1-2	NA	TRBV19	medium-sized	CASKADIYGYTF	TGTGCCAGTAAAGCGGATATATATGGCTACACCTTC
TRBJ2-7	NA	TRBV30	NA	CAWSSQGYEQYF	TGTGCCTGGAGTTCCCAGGGATACGAGCAGTACTTC
TRBJ1-1	NA	TRBV4-3	NA	CASSQDRREAFF	TGCGCCAGCAGCCAAGATCGGCGGGAAGCTTTCTTT
TRBJ1-3	NA	TRBV5-1	once	CASSLAGGTGNTIYF	TGCGCCAGCAGCTTGGCCGGGGGGACTGGAAACACCATATATTTT
TRBJ1-1	NA	TRBV7-8	NA	CASSRSPSTEAFF	TGTGCCAGCAGCCGTTCCCCGAGCACTGAAGCTTTCTTT
TRBJ2-2	TRBD2	TRBV30	once	CAWRGTSGTGELFF	TGTGCCTGGAGAGGTACTAGCGGCACCGGGGAGCTGTTTTTT
TRBJ1-1	TRBD1	TRBV7-8	NA	CASSPSGTGGMSTEAFF	TGTGCCAGCAGCCCATCCGGGACAGGGGGGATGAGCACTGAAGCTTTCTTT
TRBJ2-3	NA	TRBV6-1	NA	CASSETRDTQYF	TGTGCCAGCAGTGAGACTAGAGATACGCAGTATTTT
TRBJ1-2	NA	TRBV11-2	once	CASSLRGLYGYTF	TGTGCCAGCAGCTTAAGAGGGCTCTATGGCTACACCTTC
TRBJ2-1	TRBD2	TRBV6-5	NA	CASSFATSGTYNEQFF	TGTGCCAGCAGTTTCGCGACTAGCGGGACCTACAATGAGCAGTTCTTC
TRBJ2-5	TRBD2	TRBV7-7	NA	CASSLASGRAQEETQYF	TGTGCCAGCAGCTTGGCTAGCGGGAGGGCCCAGGAAGAGACCCAGTACTTC
TRBJ1-2	TRBD1	TRBV7-9	NA	CASSRPGTANYGYTF	TGTGCCAGCAGCCGACCCGGGACAGCTAACTATGGCTACACCTTC
TRBJ2-3	NA	TRBV5-8	NA	CASSLMTSLAQRTQYF	TGTGCCAGCAGCCTGATGACTTCACTAGCACAGCGTACGCAGTATTTT
TRBJ2-2	NA	TRBV12-5	NA	CASGFNINTGELFF	TGTGCTAGTGGTTTTAACATTAACACCGGGGAGCTGTTTTTT
TRBJ2-7	TRBD2	TRBV10-2	NA	CASSEVAGASYEQYF	TGCGCCAGCAGTGAGGTAGCGGGGGCCTCCTACGAGCAGTACTTC
TRBJ1-1	NA	TRBV7-2	NA	CASRRIRTEAFF	TGTGCCAGCAGACGAATACGGACTGAAGCTTTCTTT
TRBJ1-5	NA	TRBV11-2	NA	CASSLGQGFQPQHF	TGTGCCAGCAGCTTAGGGCAGGGATTTCAGCCCCAGCATTTT
TRBJ2-2	NA	TRBV21-1	NA	CASKGTPPGELFF	TGTGCCAGCAAAGGGACTCCACCCGGGGAGCTGTTTTTT
TRBJ2-5	NA	TRBV6-6	NA	CAWYARSQETQYF	TGTGCCTGGTACGCCAGGTCACAAGAGACCCAGTACTTC
TRBJ2-3	TRBD2	TRBV7-6	NA	CASSLGSGGATDTQYF	TGTGCCAGCAGCTTAGGAAGCGGGGGGGCCACAGATACGCAGTATTTT